These 16 T cell receptor beta chains were sequenced from one sample in a study of human T cells and chemical hapten exposure. Time point reported: patch test 1, 2 weeks after DPC sensitization. Treatment denoted: therapeutic diphenylcyclopropenone sensitization with weekly scalp DPC. TCRdb used MiXCR to reprocess the RACE reads, holding one entry per CDR3 protein. The profile shows some 380,000 distinct CDR3 sequences, 4.8% of them singletons. The sequencing used whole blood, collected in connection with sensitization to the hapten diphenylcyclopropenone (DPC). The source is a woman aged 45 to 65 with alopecia areata. Some clones in this sample may be carry-over from other donors' samples.

This clonotype was seen ten or more times. The V and J genes are TRBV7-9 and TRBJ1-2; 11 bases agree with TRBD1. CDR3 length: 16 amino acids. V shed 0 bases, J shed 4 bases, and the junction held 4 bases outside the gene matches. The germline V gene encodes CDR1 SEHNR and CDR2 FQNEAQ (reference sequence). CDR3 residues: CASSLAPGTGGYGYTF. The CDR3 coding sequence is TGTGCCAGCAGCTTAGCTCCTGGGACAGGGGGCTATGGCTACACCTTC.

This clonotype was detected a few times. CDR3 in DNA: TGTGCCAGCACCTCCGGCGGGAGGACGAGCACAGATACGCAGTATTTT. Residues: CASTSGGRTSTDTQYF. The rearrangement links TRBV3-1 to TRBJ2-3; 8 nucleotides agree with TRBD2. Germline V CDR1 and CDR2: LGHDT, YNNKEL (reference sequence). The CDR3 has 16 amino acids. The V gene end was trimmed by 7 bases and the J gene end by 0 bases; junction bases not matched to a gene: 9.

This clonotype was recorded many times. The V call is TRBV12-5, the J call TRBJ2-1, with 8 bases matching TRBD1. V gave up 5 bases and J gave up 3 bases; unmatched junction bases: 6. There are 15 residues in the CDR3. Germline lookup yields CDR1 LGHNT and CDR2 FRNRAP. The CDR3 bases are TGTGCTAGTGGTAGCGGACAGGGTAGCTACAATGAGCAGTTCTTC. It encodes CASGSGQGSYNEQFF.

Ten or more counts support this clonotype. The CDR3, as DNA: TGCGCCAGCAGCTCCCCTCGGGACATGATCACAGATACGCAGTATTTT. Translating it yields CASSSPRDMITDTQYF. This chain uses TRBV5-1 with TRBJ2-3; TRBD1 might be the D (6 bases). This CDR3 has 16 amino acids. The germline V gene has CDR1 SGHRS and CDR2 YFSETQ. Trimming shortened V by 3 bases and J by 2 bases, and 16 bases separated the two germline ends.

This clonotype was detected a few times. The chain couples TRBV12-3 or TRBV12-4 to TRBJ1-4, with D unresolved. This CDR3 region has 12 residues. Between the trimmed V and J ends, which lost 3 bases and 15 bases, there was a span of 14 bases. DNA of the CDR3: TGTGCCAGCAGTTTCTCCACCCGGGAGGTGTTTTTT. It translates to CASSFSTREVFF.

This chain connects TRBV21-1 to TRBJ2-3; the D call of TRBD1 is as the table states it, not checked on the DNA. TRBV21-1 is a documented pseudogene. This CDR3 has 18 amino acids. This CDR3 reads CASTTAPIQDGEGRTQYF. The CDR3 coding sequence is TGTGCCAGCACCACGGCCCCGATACAGGACGGGGAAGGACGTACGCAGTATTTT.

This clonotype was picked up many times. The chain uses TRBV12-3 or TRBV12-4 and TRBJ2-7, with D possibly matching TRBD2 (6 bases). This CDR3 is built from 14 residues. Between the trimmed V and J ends, which lost 6 bases and 1 base, there was a span of 13 bases. The CDR3, as DNA: TGTGCCAGCAGAGGCGGGACTGAATCCTACGAGCAGTACTTC. It yields the protein CASRGGTESYEQYF.

Many counts were recorded for this clonotype. This sequence joins TRBV7-2 and TRBJ2-3; D is unresolved. There are 15 residues in the CDR3. Per germline, CDR1 SGHTA and CDR2 FQGNSA. V lost 5 bases and J lost 0, with 12 bases in between. The chain's CDR3 is CASSLDTTSTDTQYF. The CDR3 bases are TGTGCCAGCAGCCTTGACACAACTAGCACAGATACGCAGTATTTT.

The chain has TRBV5-1 and TRBJ1-1; D is undetermined. CDR1 and CDR2 (germline): SGHRS, YFSETQ. With 1 base removed from V and 1 base from J, the gap between germline ends came to 8 bases. The length of the CDR3 is 14 residues. DNA for the CDR3: TGCGCCAGCAGCTTGAATGGTCAGAACACTGAAGCTTTCTTT. This gives the protein CASSLNGQNTEAFF.

This clonotype was seen only a few times. This chain joins TRBV28 and TRBJ1-5; D remains unclear. Trimming cost V 4 bases and J 9 bases, with 10 bases left between them. The CDR3 contains 12 residues. Germline CDR1 MDHEN, CDR2 SYDVKM. The CDR3 nucleotides read TGTGCCAGCAGTTCAATAAGGACGCCCCAGCATTTT. Encoded protein: CASSSIRTPQHF.

This clonotype showed up many times. The V call is TRBV6-5, the J call TRBJ2-7; D is uncertain. Germline lookup yields CDR1 MNHEY and CDR2 SVGAGI. V dropped 4 bases and J dropped 0 bases, with 7 bases sitting between them. The CDR3 covers 13 residues. Written as DNA, the CDR3 is TGTGCCAGCAGTTCCAAGGTCTCCTACGAGCAGTACTTC. It specifies CASSSKVSYEQYF.

This clonotype was found many times. The rearrangement uses TRBV27 and TRBJ1-6; D not certain. Trimming took off 2 bases at V and 7 bases at J, with 15 bases between the two ends. The CDR3 covers 16 residues. Germline V gene lookup returns CDR1 MNHEY and CDR2 SMNVEV (reference sequence). This CDR3 reads CASSLNGRVINSPLHF. Here the CDR3 DNA reads TGTGCCAGCAGTTTAAACGGAAGAGTAATAAATTCACCCCTCCACTTT.

This clonotype was observed many times. This chain uses TRBV2 with TRBJ2-5; D may be TRBD2 (5 bases). Germline assignment: CDR1 SNHLY and CDR2 FYNNEI. V lost 8 bases to trimming and J lost 7 bases, with 20 bases between them. The CDR3 consists of 14 residues. The CDR3 is CASSPSPDPGTQYF. CDR3 DNA: TGTGCCAGCTCCCCTAGCCCAGACCCAGGGACCCAGTACTTC.

This clonotype was seen many times. The V gene is TRBV6-6, the J gene TRBJ2-3; TRBD2 is a possible D gene (6 bases). Deletions cut 5 bases from V and 8 bases from J, with 14 bases between. Per germline, CDR1 MNHNY and CDR2 SVGAGI (reference sequence). CDR3 length: 13 residues. This CDR3 is CASSPYLGGTQYF. CDR3 nucleotide sequence: TGTGCCAGCAGTCCCTACTTGGGGGGTACGCAGTATTTT.

In this sample, this clonotype turned up many times. This chain joins TRBV6-5 and TRBJ2-2; no firm D call. Germline V gene lookup returns CDR1 MNHEY and CDR2 SVGAGI. The V and J ends lost 0 bases and 0 bases respectively, with 5 bases between them. This CDR3 comprises 15 residues. DNA for the CDR3: TGTGCCAGCAGTTACTCCAACACGAACACCGGGGAGCTGTTTTTT. This gives the protein CASSYSNTNTGELFF.

This clonotype was found a few times. The chain combines TRBV19 with TRBJ2-5; TRBD1 is a possible D gene (7 bases). V gave up 4 bases and J gave up 2 bases, with 14 bases separating them. The CDR3 covers 15 residues. Germline loops: CDR1 LNHDA, CDR2 SQIVND (reference sequence). The CDR3 reads CASSTRQGGQETQYF. The CDR3 nucleotides are TGTGCCAGTAGTACCCGACAGGGAGGTCAAGAGACCCAGTACTTC.